This passage covers 22 T cell receptor beta chains from one sample sequenced in a study of blood T cell repertoires in COVID-19. The repertoire was sequenced with immunoSEQ multiplex PCR; TCRdb's copy has only in-frame clones and lacks some. The table has about 180,000 clones, approximately 87% seen once. The sample taken for sequencing was peripheral blood. Every receptor here comes from a woman between 65 and 79 years old with COVID-19, enrolled during active disease.

V gene TRBV30 combines with J gene TRBJ1-3; 8 positions agree with TRBD1. The junction had 17 bases not matched to a gene; V was cut back by 6 bases and J by 4 bases. The CDR3 has 17 amino acids. The V gene's germline CDR1 is GTSNPN and CDR2 SVGIG (reference sequence). The CDR3 reads CACGTGLDTLEGNTIYF. The CDR3 DNA sequence: TGTGCCTGCGGGACAGGCTTAGACACTTTGGAGGGAAACACCATATATTTT.

This chain joins TRBV19 and TRBJ1-5; D gene ambiguous. Trimming cost V 7 bases and J 9 bases, with 16 bases left between them. The CDR3 has 13 amino acids. The V gene's germline CDR1 is LNHDA and CDR2 SQIVND (reference sequence). The chain's CDR3 is CASTVERRGPQHF. The CDR3 coding sequence is TGTGCCAGTACCGTTGAGCGCCGAGGGCCCCAGCATTTT.

This chain connects TRBV7-2 to TRBJ2-1; a possible D gene is TRBD2 (7 bases). Germline V CDR1 and CDR2: SGHTA, FQGNSA. This CDR3 spans 16 amino acids. The V end was cut by 4 bases, the J end by 8 bases, with 21 bases between. The CDR3 DNA is TGTGCCAGCAGCTCGCCCATACTGGGGGGGGCTGATGAGCAGTTCTTC. Its protein product is CASSSPILGGADEQFF.

The genes are TRBV28 and TRBJ1-1; 9 bases agree with TRBD1. The germline V gene encodes CDR1 MDHEN and CDR2 SYDVKM. The V gene end was trimmed by 4 bases and the J gene end by 4 bases; junction bases not matched to a gene: 4. CDR3 length: 14 amino acids. The CDR3 nucleotides are TGTGCCAGCAGTTCTGGACAGGGGACCACTGAAGCTTTCTTT. Translation gives CASSSGQGTTEAFF.

The chain links TRBV9 to TRBJ2-1; tentative D call: TRBD2 (6 bases). CDR1 and CDR2 (germline): SGDLS, YYNGEE. This CDR3 is built from 16 residues. Trimming took 0 bases from V and 3 from J, leaving 13 bases between them. The CDR3 DNA sequence: TGTGCCAGCAGCGTAGTTTCAGGACTATTCTACAATGAGCAGTTCTTC. Protein product: CASSVVSGLFYNEQFF.

The chain is built from TRBV21-1 and TRBJ2-1; the tabulated D call, TRBD1, remains unverified against the DNA. TRBV21-1 is reported as a pseudogene. The CDR3 sequence is 17 residues long. The DNA for the CDR3 is TGTGCCAGCAGCAAAGCGGACAGACTGGCCTCCTACAATGAGCAGTTCTTC. Translated: CASSKADRLASYNEQFF.

This clone appeared a single time. The chain joins TRBV6-5 to TRBJ1-5; 7 bases match TRBD1. CDR3 length: 15 residues. CDR1 and CDR2 (germline): MNHEY, SVGAGI. J was trimmed by 7 bases and V by 6 bases; bases with no gene match: 12. Here the CDR3 DNA reads TGTGCCAGCAGAAGATTTAACAGGGGACACCAGCCCCAGCATTTT. This translates into CASRRFNRGHQPQHF.

Written as DNA, the CDR3 is TGTGCCAGCAGCCCCCCGGCAGGGGGGTCTGGAAACACCATATATTTT. This codes for CASSPPAGGSGNTIYF. The rearrangement joins TRBV7-9 to TRBJ1-3; 7 bases match TRBD1. This CDR3 has 16 residues. Germline assignment: CDR1 SEHNR and CDR2 FQNEAQ (reference sequence). The J segment lost 1 base and the V segment lost 5 bases, leaving 8 bases of the junction unmatched.

This chain links TRBV5-1 with TRBJ2-4; weak D call: TRBD1 (6 bases). The CDR3 totals 12 residues. Trimming left V 4 bases short and J 9 bases short, with 11 bases between. The germline gives CDR1 SGHRS, CDR2 YFSETQ. CDR3 DNA sequence: TGCGCCAGCAGCGAACAGGGTGGCATTCAGTACTTC. Protein product: CASSEQGGIQYF.

This rearrangement joins TRBV10-3 to TRBJ1-4; D is unresolved. Germline V gene lookup returns CDR1 ENHRY and CDR2 SYGVKD. The CDR3 has 14 amino acids. Deletions cut 3 bases from V and 6 bases from J, with 11 bases between. CDR3 in DNA: TGTGCCATCAGTGATAGAACAGTGGATGAAAAACTGTTTTTT. It specifies CAISDRTVDEKLFF.

This clone appeared a single time. The rearrangement links TRBV28 to TRBJ2-7; 8 bases line up with TRBD2. Trimming cost V 6 bases and J 6 bases; bases outside gene matches: 13. The CDR3 consists of 15 residues. Germline V CDR1 and CDR2: MDHEN, SYDVKM. CDR3 protein: CASSTRGGQGSEQYF. As DNA, the CDR3 is TGTGCCAGCAGCACACGCGGGGGGCAGGGGTCCGAGCAGTACTTC.

The V call is TRBV4-1, the J call TRBJ1-4; no clear D gene. The length of the CDR3 is 17 residues. Between the trimmed V and J ends, which lost 3 bases and 0 bases, there was a span of 14 bases. Germline V gene lookup returns CDR1 MGHRA and CDR2 YSYEKL. For the CDR3, the DNA is TGCGCCAGCAGCCATGAACCGGGATTATCAACTAATGAAAAACTGTTTTTT. This codes for CASSHEPGLSTNEKLFF.

The rearrangement links TRBV2 to TRBJ2-7, with 7 bases matching TRBD2. The CDR3 spans 15 residues. Germline CDR1 reads SNHLY; CDR2 reads FYNNEI. J gave up 7 bases and V 2 bases, and 11 bases lay outside the gene matches. The CDR3 here is CASSETGGPPMEQYF. CDR3 DNA sequence: TGTGCCAGCAGTGAAACGGGAGGCCCCCCTATGGAGCAGTACTTC.

The chain uses TRBV30 and TRBJ1-2; maybe TRBD1 (5 bases). In germline, CDR1 is GTSNPN, CDR2 SVGIG (reference sequence). The CDR3 length is 19 residues. Trimming cost V 0 bases and J 2 bases, with 25 bases left between them. The CDR3 here is CAWSVSYFFRGGLNYGYTF. CDR3 nucleotides: TGTGCCTGGAGTGTTTCGTATTTTTTTCGGGGGGGATTAAACTATGGCTACACCTTC.

The CDR3, as DNA: TGTGCCAGCAGCTTAGGGCTAGCGCCCTACAATGAGCAGTTCTTC. It codes for CASSLGLAPYNEQFF. The chain recombines TRBV5-6 with TRBJ2-1; TRBD2 might be the D (6 bases). There are 15 residues in the CDR3. V was trimmed by 2 bases and J by 2 bases, leaving 11 bases between them. Germline CDR1 SGHDT, CDR2 YYEEEE.

The rearrangement joins TRBV4-3 to TRBJ2-3; D possibly corresponds to TRBD2 (6 bases). This CDR3 region has 18 residues. Per the germline V gene, CDR1 is LGHNA and CDR2 is YSLEER. Between the trimmed V and J ends, which lost 0 bases and 3 bases, there was a span of 19 bases. CDR3 coding DNA: TGCGCCAGCAGCCAAGATGACGGGAGAGGGTTTAGAACAGATACGCAGTATTTT. It codes for CASSQDDGRGFRTDTQYF.

The gene calls are TRBV7-6 and TRBJ2-1; TRBD1 might be the D (5 bases). V was trimmed by 1 base and J by 3 bases, leaving 10 bases between them. This CDR3 comprises 15 residues. Germline V gene data show CDR1 as SGHVS and CDR2 as FNYEAQ. Here the CDR3 reads CASSLGQGRYNEQFF. The CDR3 DNA is TGTGCCAGCAGCTTAGGGCAGGGCCGCTACAATGAGCAGTTCTTC.

The CDR3 loop is CASSPRQNYGYTF. For the CDR3, the DNA is TGCGCCAGCAGCCCCCGACAGAACTATGGCTACACCTTC. V and J are TRBV4-3 and TRBJ1-2; tentative D call: TRBD1 (5 bases). Trimming removed 4 bases at V and 2 bases at J, with 8 bases between. Germline assignment: CDR1 LGHNA and CDR2 YSLEER. There are 13 residues in the CDR3.

The V and J genes are TRBV29-1 and TRBJ2-3, with D hard to call. The CDR3 totals 10 residues. The V gene's germline CDR1 is SQVTM and CDR2 ANQGSEA. V was trimmed by 4 bases and J by 5 bases, leaving 4 bases between them. The CDR3 sequence is CSVVQDTQYF. CDR3 nucleotide sequence: TGCAGCGTTGTTCAAGATACGCAGTATTTT.

V is TRBV6-5 and J is TRBJ2-3; 7 bases map to TRBD1. This CDR3 contains 14 residues. The V segment lost 6 bases and the J segment 4 bases; nucleotides outside the gene matches: 7. Germline V gene data show CDR1 as MNHEY and CDR2 as SVGAGI. Written as DNA, the CDR3 is TGTGCCAGCAGACGACAGGGACGGGCAGATACGCAGTATTTT. This codes for CASRRQGRADTQYF.

CDR3 DNA: TGTGCCAGCAGCCAAGTCCCCGGAGGGCTTAGTTCACCCCTCCACTTT. Its translation is CASSQVPGGLSSPLHF. The V gene is TRBV14, the J gene TRBJ1-6; D call uncertain. Trimming shortened V by 1 base and J by 9 bases, and 16 bases separated the two germline ends. The CDR3 runs 16 residues. Germline values: CDR1 SGHDN, CDR2 FVKESK.

This rearrangement joins TRBV19 to TRBJ2-7; 8 positions match TRBD2. CDR1 and CDR2 from the germline V gene are LNHDA and SQIVND (reference sequence). Unmatched junction bases numbered 3, after V lost 5 bases and J lost 0 bases. The CDR3 consists of 14 residues. The chain's CDR3 is CASSSSGSSYEQYF. The CDR3 coding sequence is TGTGCCAGTAGTTCAAGCGGGAGCTCCTACGAGCAGTACTTC.